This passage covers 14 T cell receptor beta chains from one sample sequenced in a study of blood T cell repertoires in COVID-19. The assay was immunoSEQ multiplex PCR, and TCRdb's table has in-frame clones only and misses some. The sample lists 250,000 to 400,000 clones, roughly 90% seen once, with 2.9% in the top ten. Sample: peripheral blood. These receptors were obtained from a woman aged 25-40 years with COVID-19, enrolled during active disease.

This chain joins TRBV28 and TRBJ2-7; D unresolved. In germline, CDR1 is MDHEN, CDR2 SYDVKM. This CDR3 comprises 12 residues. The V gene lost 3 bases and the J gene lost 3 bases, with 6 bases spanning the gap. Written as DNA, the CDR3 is TGTGCCAGCAGTTTTCCCGGCTACGAGCAGTACTTC. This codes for CASSFPGYEQYF. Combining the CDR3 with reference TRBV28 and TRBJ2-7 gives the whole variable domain DVKVTQSSRYLVKRTGEKVFLECVQDMDHENMFWYRQDPGLGLRLIYFSYDVKMKEKGDIPEGYSVSREKKERFSLILESASTNQTSMYLCASSFPGYEQYFGPGTRLTVT.

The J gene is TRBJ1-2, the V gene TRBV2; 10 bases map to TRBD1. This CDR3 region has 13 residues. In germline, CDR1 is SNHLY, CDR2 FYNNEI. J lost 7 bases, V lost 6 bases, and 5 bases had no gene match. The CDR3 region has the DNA TGTGCCAGCAGATCGGACAGGGGGGGTGGCTACACCTTC. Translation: CASRSDRGGGYTF.

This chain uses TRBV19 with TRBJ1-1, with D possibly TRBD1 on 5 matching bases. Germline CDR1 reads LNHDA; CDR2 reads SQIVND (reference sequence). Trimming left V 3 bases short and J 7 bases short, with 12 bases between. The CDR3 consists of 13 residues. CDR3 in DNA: TGTGCCAGTAGTATTATGGGGCTGGGTGAAGCTTTCTTT. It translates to CASSIMGLGEAFF. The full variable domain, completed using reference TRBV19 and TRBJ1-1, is DGGITQSPKYLFRKEGQNVTLSCEQNLNHDAMYWYRQDPGQGLRLIYYSQIVNDFQKGDIAEGYSVSREKKESFPLTVTSAQKNPTAFYLCASSIMGLGEAFFGQGTRLTVV.

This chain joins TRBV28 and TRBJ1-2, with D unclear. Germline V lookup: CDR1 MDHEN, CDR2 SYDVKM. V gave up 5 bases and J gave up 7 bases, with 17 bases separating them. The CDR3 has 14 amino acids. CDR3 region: CASSAQVGRSGYTF. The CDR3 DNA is TGTGCCAGCAGTGCCCAAGTGGGGAGAAGTGGCTACACCTTC.

The CDR3 here is CASHATRDVMQFF. As DNA, the CDR3 is TGTGCCTCCCATGCCACGCGGGACGTAATGCAGTTCTTC. The chain uses TRBV30 and TRBJ2-1, with D possibly being TRBD2 (6 bases). CDR1 is GTSNPN and CDR2 is SVGIG in the germline V gene (reference sequence). V was clipped by 7 bases and J by 12 bases, with 22 bases between them. The length of the CDR3 is 13 residues. Variable domain in full (rest from reference TRBV30 and TRBJ2-1): SQTIHQWPATLVQPVGSPLSLECTVEGTSNPNLYWYRQAAGRGLQLLFYSVGIGQISSEVPQNLSASRPQDRQFILSSKKLLLSDSGFYLCASHATRDVMQFFGPGTRLTVL.

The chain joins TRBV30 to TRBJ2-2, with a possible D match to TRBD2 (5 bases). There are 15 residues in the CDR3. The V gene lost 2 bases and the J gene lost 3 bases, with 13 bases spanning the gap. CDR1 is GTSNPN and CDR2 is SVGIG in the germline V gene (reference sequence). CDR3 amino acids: CAWSPGIVDTGELFF. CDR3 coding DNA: TGTGCCTGGAGTCCGGGGATTGTCGACACCGGGGAGCTGTTTTTT.

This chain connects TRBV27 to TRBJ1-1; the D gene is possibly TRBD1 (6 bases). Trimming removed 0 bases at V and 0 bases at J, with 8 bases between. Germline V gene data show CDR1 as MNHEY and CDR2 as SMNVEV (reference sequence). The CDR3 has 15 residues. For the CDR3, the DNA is TGTGCCAGCAGTTTATCCGGGACAATGAACACTGAAGCTTTCTTT. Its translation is CASSLSGTMNTEAFF.

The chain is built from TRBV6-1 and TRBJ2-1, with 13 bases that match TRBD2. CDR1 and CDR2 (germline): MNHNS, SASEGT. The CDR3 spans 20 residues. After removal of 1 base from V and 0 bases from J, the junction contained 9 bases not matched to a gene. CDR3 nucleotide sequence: TGTGCCAGCAGTGAAGGGTTCGGGACTAGCGGGACTAACTCCTACAATGAGCAGTTCTTC. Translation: CASSEGFGTSGTNSYNEQFF.

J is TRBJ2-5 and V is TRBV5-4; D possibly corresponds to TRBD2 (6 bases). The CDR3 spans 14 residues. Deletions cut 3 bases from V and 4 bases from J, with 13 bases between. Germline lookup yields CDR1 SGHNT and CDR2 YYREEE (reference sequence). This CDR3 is CASSWAGYLETQYF. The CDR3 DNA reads TGTGCCAGCAGCTGGGCGGGGTATTTAGAGACCCAGTACTTC.

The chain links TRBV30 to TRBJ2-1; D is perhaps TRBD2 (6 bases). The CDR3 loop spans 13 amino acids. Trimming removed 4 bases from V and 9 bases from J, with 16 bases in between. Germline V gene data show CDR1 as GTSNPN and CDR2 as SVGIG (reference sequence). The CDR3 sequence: CAWTPTLASEQFF. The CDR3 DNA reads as TGTGCCTGGACCCCCACACTAGCTTCTGAGCAGTTCTTC.

CDR3 in DNA: TGCAGCGTCCCGACTAGCAGATACAATGAGCAGTTCTTC. Encoded protein: CSVPTSRYNEQFF. The rearrangement links TRBV29-1 to TRBJ2-1; TRBD2 aligns across 7 bases. CDR3 length: 13 amino acids. Germline CDR1 reads SQVTM; CDR2 reads ANQGSEA. V shed 6 bases and J 4 bases; nucleotides not matched to a gene: 6.

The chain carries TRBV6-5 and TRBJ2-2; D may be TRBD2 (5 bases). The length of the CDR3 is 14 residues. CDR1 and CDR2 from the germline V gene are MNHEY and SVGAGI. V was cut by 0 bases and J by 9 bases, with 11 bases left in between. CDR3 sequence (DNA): TGTGCCAGCAGTTACTCATATGGGAGCCGGGAGCTGTTTTTT. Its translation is CASSYSYGSRELFF.

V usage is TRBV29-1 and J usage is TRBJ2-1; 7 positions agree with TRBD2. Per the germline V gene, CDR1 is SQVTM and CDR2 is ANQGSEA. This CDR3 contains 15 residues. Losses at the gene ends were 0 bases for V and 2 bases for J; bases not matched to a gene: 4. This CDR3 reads CSVEDLAVTYNEQFF. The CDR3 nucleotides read TGCAGCGTTGAAGATCTAGCGGTTACCTACAATGAGCAGTTCTTC.

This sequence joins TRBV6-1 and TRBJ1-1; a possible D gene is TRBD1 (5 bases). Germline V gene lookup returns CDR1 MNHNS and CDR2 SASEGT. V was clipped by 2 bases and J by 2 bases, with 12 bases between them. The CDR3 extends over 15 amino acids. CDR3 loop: CASSETGSFNTEAFF. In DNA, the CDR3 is TGTGCCAGCAGTGAAACAGGTAGCTTTAACACTGAAGCTTTCTTT.